This TCR beta chain was sequenced during a study of early T cells in non-severe SARS-CoV-2 infection. Broader study findings: Sequences matched to VDJdb favored anti-spike CD8 responses, while private and CD4 specificities were missed.

A note on this clonotype: What it binds is unknown.

CDR1 LGHNA and CDR2 YSLEER come from the germline V gene. Trimming pared 3 bases from V and 2 bases from J, leaving 11 bases between. The CDR3 is 15 amino acids. MiXCR was run by TCRdb on the 5' RACE reads, yielding one entry per CDR3 protein. The sample includes about 64,000 distinct CDR3 sequences, around 12% of them seen just once. This clonotype was sampled from an adult who was a healthcare worker with PCR-confirmed SARS-CoV-2 infection or an uninfected control (not recorded which). The sample in question was whole blood, obtained at baseline. The V call is TRBV4-3, the J call TRBJ2-1; TRBD2 might be the D (5 bases). CDR3 bases: TGCGCCAGCAGCCAGGAACTAGGAACCTACAATGAGCAGTTCTTC. Amino acids: CASSQELGTYNEQFF.